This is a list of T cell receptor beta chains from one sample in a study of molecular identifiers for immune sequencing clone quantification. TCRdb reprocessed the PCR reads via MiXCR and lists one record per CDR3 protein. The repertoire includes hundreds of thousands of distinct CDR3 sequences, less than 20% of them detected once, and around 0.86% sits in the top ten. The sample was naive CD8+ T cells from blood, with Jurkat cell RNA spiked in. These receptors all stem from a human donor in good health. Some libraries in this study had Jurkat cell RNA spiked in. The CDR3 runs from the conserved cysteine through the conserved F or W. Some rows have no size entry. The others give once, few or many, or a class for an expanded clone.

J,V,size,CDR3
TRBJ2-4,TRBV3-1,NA,CASSLHPLPILAKNIQYF
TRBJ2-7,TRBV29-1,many,CSVEDEATDYEQYF
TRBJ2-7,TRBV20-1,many,CSARAGQAYEQYF
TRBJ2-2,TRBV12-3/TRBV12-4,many,CASTETNHGELFF
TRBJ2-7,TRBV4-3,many,CASSHMGQGVSEQYF
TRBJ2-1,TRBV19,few,CASSMGERSSYNEQFF
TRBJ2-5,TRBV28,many,CATSSLDGIQETQYF
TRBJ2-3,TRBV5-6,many,CASSLVRGGDTQYF
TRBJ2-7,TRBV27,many,CASSPSGGSGAEQYF
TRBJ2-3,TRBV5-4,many,CASSSGTTNTDTQYF
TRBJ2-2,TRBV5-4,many,CASSRIGQGAGTGELFF
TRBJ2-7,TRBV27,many,CASSLGNGVSYEQYF
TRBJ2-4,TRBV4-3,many,CASSPRDRVAKNIQYF
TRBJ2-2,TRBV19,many,CASSRTGGAWTGELFF
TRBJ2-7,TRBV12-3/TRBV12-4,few,CASSEGTSGTRPQGGQYF
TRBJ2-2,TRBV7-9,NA,CASSPWGNTGELFF
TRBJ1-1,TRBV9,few,CASSVNGQGNTEAFF
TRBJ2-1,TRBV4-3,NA,CASSQDRGAPYNEQFF
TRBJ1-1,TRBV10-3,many,CAISDADRVNTEAFF
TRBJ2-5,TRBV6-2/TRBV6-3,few,CASSYWSPQETQYF
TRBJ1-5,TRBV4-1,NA,CASSQDGAGPNQPQHF
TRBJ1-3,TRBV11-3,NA,CAGSGGSGNTIYF
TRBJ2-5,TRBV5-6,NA,CASRNSQAGAAGLETRYF
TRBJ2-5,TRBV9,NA,CASSPSDRVYETQYF
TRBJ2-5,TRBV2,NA,CARGGLLQETQYF
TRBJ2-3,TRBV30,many,CAWSYTSTDTQYF
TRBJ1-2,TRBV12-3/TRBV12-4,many,CASSPGTELPFYGYTF
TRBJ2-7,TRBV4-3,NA,CASSQTRTGPQVEQYF
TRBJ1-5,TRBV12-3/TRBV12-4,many,CASSLVGQGYQPQHF
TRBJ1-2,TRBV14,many,CASSRPANYGYTF
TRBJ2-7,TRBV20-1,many,CSASGRGTPAYEQYF
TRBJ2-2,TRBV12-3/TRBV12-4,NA,CASRGGSSGTSRTRANTGELFF
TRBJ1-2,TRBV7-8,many,CASSFNPGTGDGYTF
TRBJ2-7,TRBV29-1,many,CSVEEFRDRGPPEQYF
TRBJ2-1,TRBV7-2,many,CASSSRDRAYNEQFF
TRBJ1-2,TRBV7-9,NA,CASSPGTARAGYGYTF
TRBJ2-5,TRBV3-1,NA,CASSQIQETQYF
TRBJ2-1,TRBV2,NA,CASSETLTSRAVGNEQFF
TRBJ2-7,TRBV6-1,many,CASRGTAVWF
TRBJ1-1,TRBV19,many,CASGMEMNTEAFF
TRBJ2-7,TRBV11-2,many,CASSSGTASYEQYF
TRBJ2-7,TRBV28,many,CASSDRATSYEQYF
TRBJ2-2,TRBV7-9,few,CASSQITRLNTGELFF
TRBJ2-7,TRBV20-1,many,CSAEDSSSYEQYF
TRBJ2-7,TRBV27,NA,CASSLSGGSCEQYF
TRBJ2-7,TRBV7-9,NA,CASSLMGHQSSYEQYF
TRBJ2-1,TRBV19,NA,CASSISSGTSYNEQFF
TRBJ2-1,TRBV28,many,CASSLGGAYNEQFF
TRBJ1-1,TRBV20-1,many,CSARDWAQAGTEAFF
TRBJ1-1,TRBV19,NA,CASSIQGRLYTEAFF
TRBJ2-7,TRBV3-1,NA,CASSQRPGATALTTTYEQYF
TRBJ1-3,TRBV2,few,CASRDGTGESYGNTIYF
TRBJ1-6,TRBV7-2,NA,CASTAGAGSPLHF
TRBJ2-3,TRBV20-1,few,CSARDGSGGGGTDTQYF
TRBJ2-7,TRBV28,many,CASRYSGTGALYEQYF